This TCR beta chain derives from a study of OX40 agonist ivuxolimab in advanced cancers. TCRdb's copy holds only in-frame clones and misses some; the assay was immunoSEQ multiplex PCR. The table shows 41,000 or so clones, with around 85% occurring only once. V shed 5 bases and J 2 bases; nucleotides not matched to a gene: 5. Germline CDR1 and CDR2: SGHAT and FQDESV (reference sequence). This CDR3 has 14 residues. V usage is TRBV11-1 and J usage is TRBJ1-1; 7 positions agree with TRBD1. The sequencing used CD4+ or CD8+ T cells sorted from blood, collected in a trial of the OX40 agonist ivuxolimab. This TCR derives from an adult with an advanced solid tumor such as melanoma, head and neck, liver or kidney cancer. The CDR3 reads CASSARQGNTEAFF. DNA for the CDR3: TGTGCCAGCAGCGCCCGACAGGGAAACACTGAAGCTTTCTTT.